A selection of T cell receptor beta chains follows, all from one sample in a study of monozygotic twins with inflammatory bowel disease. TCRdb re-called the 5' RACE reads, yielding one record per CDR3 amino acid sequence without DNA. Recorded for this sample: approximately 330,000 distinct CDR3 sequences. The sequencing input was blood. The receptors derive from a human donor with ulcerative colitis or Crohn's disease, or a healthy co-twin of an affected twin (not recorded which). Each CDR3 is given with its conserved first and last residue. Each record gives: V gene, J gene, CDR3 protein.

TRBV4-1,TRBJ1-1,CASSQGILAGNTEAFF
TRBV5-1,TRBJ2-5,CASSLRYGAQETQYF
TRBV5-1,TRBJ1-1,CASSLNRDSAFF
TRBV4-3,TRBJ2-3,CASSQVGYAGDTQYF
TRBV11-2,TRBJ1-4,CASSTQRIPGQLGEKLFF
TRBV6-2/TRBV6-3,TRBJ1-2,CASSRPGQGKIDYTF
TRBV20-1,TRBJ2-3,CSASQGANTDTQYF
TRBV24-1,TRBJ1-1,CATSDLKGRGDTEAFF
TRBV11-2,TRBJ2-3,CASSFAGSTDTQYF
TRBV12-3/TRBV12-4,TRBJ2-1,CASSLVGRSYNEQFF
TRBV10-3,TRBJ1-2,CAISESGYPNYGYTF
TRBV9,TRBJ2-2,CASSVVGTGELFF
TRBV24-1,TRBJ2-3,CATSDPLGTSGGYITQYF
TRBV5-1,TRBJ2-4,CASSLDHIGDIQYF
TRBV29-1,TRBJ2-3,CSVGGDSTDTQYF
TRBV6-1,TRBJ1-2,CASSDNSEPTNYGYTF
TRBV29-1,TRBJ2-7,CSVAGQGMGLYEQYF
TRBV10-3,TRBJ2-7,CAISDGNRGYEQYF
TRBV28,TRBJ1-4,CASSLFFGRGGGGEKLFF
TRBV18,TRBJ1-4,CASSGRSMGSDSTNEKLFF
TRBV29-1,TRBJ2-5,CSVEDRETQYF
TRBV6-6,TRBJ1-1,CASRDRGLNPQAFF
TRBV27,TRBJ1-2,CASSAGADYGYTF
TRBV10-3,TRBJ2-7,CAIKGPVGTYEQYF
TRBV24-1,TRBJ1-2,CAASDPDRGQPSYGYTF
TRBV9,TRBJ1-2,CASSVATGFSYGYTF
TRBV5-4,TRBJ2-2,CASSPRRNLNTGELFF
TRBV4-3,TRBJ2-1,CASSRDLGTIYNEQFF
TRBV20-1,TRBJ2-1,CSASSSSNEQFF
TRBV2,TRBJ2-3,CASGLAGMDTQYF
TRBV5-4,TRBJ1-2,CASSYQSTYGYTF
TRBV4-1,TRBJ2-1,CASSQDRNSYNEQFF
TRBV11-2,TRBJ2-3,CASSSTGTGLFTDTQYF
TRBV10-3,TRBJ2-5,CATQGGETQYF
TRBV7-2,TRBJ1-6,CASSPRPGQGNSPLHF
TRBV10-3,TRBJ2-1,CAITSRTEFSYNEQFF
TRBV6-5,TRBJ2-1,CASSYKGNEQFF
TRBV10-3,TRBJ2-4,CAISEGRGAPKNIQYF
TRBV20-1,TRBJ2-3,CSAESGGPDTQYF
TRBV7-2,TRBJ2-1,CASSARSALPNEQFF
TRBV5-1,TRBJ2-1,CASSLGQVGNEQFF